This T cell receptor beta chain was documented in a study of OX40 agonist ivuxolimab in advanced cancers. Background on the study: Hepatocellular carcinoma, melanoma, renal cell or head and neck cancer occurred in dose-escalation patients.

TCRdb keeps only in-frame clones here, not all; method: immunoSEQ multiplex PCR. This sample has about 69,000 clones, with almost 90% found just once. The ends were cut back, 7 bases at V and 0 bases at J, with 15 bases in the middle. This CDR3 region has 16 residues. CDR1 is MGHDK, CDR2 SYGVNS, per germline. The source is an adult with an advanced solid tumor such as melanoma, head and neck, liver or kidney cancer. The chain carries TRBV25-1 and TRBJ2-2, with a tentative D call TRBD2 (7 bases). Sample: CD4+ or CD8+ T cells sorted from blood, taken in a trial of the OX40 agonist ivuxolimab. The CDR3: CASKGGSGANTGELFF. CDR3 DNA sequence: TGTGCCAGCAAGGGGGGGTCAGGGGCGAACACCGGGGAGCTGTTTTTT.